Presented here are 23 T cell receptor beta chains from one specimen sequenced in a study of T cells in Graves' hyperthyroidism and ophthalmopathy. The investigators amplified TCR beta CDR3 regions from RNA transcripts. First-round RT-PCR targeting the TCR CDR3 was performed with the HTBI primer set. TCRdb fed the multiplex PCR reads into MiXCR, producing one record per CDR3 protein. The repertoire includes around 580,000 distinct CDR3 sequences, approximately 44% of them detected once, and around 8% sits in the top ten. Material: peripheral blood or thyroid tissue (not recorded which). Receptor source: a woman under 30 with Graves' hyperthyroidism.

This clonotype was seen many times. CDR3 sequence (DNA): TGCGCCAGCAGCTTGGGCCCAGGGGGCTTGGACACCGGGGAGCTGTTTTTT. Encoded protein: CASSLGPGGLDTGELFF. The chain employs TRBV5-1 and TRBJ2-2, with 8 bases lining up with TRBD1. The CDR3 is made up of 17 amino acids. V shed 0 bases and J 3 bases; nucleotides not matched to a gene: 7. In germline, CDR1 is SGHRS, CDR2 YFSETQ.

In this sample, this clonotype turned up many times. V usage is TRBV15 and J usage is TRBJ1-4; D uncertain. CDR1 and CDR2 (germline): LNHNV, YYDKDF (reference sequence). The length of the CDR3 is 14 residues. V gave up 5 bases and J gave up 0 bases, with 7 bases separating them. The CDR3 loop reads CATSSFATNEKLFF. CDR3 nucleotide sequence: TGTGCCACCAGCTCATTTGCAACTAATGAAAAACTGTTTTTT.

This chain uses TRBV9 with TRBJ2-7; D uncertain. The CDR3 is 13 amino acids. Trimming removed 4 bases at V and 3 bases at J, with 11 bases between. Germline V gene data show CDR1 as SGDLS and CDR2 as YYNGEE. The CDR3 here is CASSSGHHYEQYF. CDR3 nucleotides: TGTGCCAGCAGCTCCGGGCACCACTACGAGCAGTACTTC.

This sequence joins TRBV29-1 and TRBJ1-1; D possibly corresponds to TRBD1 (5 bases). The ends were cut back, 8 bases at V and 3 bases at J, with 22 bases in the middle. The CDR3 length is 15 residues. Germline CDR1 SQVTM, CDR2 ANQGSEA. The CDR3 protein is CSQDQRIPRDTEAFF. CDR3 nucleotide sequence: TGCAGCCAAGACCAAAGGATACCCAGGGACACTGAAGCTTTCTTT.

The genes are TRBV29-1 and TRBJ1-2; unclear D gene. V lost 8 bases, J lost 4 bases, and 11 bases lay in between. Per the germline V gene, CDR1 is SQVTM and CDR2 is ANQGSEA. This CDR3 is 11 amino acids long. The CDR3 here is CSLSPPYGYTF. In DNA form, the CDR3 reads TGCAGCTTGAGCCCTCCCTATGGCTACACCTTC.

The sample holds many counts of this clonotype. The genes are TRBV20-1 and TRBJ2-7; TRBD2 agrees at 11 bases. V lost 6 bases and J lost 7; bases outside the gene matches: 11. The CDR3 is made up of 14 amino acids. CDR1 and CDR2 (germline): DFQATT, SNEGSKA (reference sequence). The CDR3 region is CSAGLSGRAGEQYF. CDR3 in DNA: TGCAGTGCCGGGCTTAGCGGGAGGGCCGGGGAGCAGTACTTC.

In this sample, this clonotype turned up a few times. The V gene is TRBV2, the J gene TRBJ2-1; D is ambiguous. Per the germline V gene, CDR1 is SNHLY and CDR2 is FYNNEI. This CDR3 has 14 residues. Trimming cost V 1 base and J 10 bases, with 14 bases left between them. CDR3 region: CASSEEVTPEEQFF. The CDR3 DNA reads TGTGCCAGCAGTGAAGAGGTAACACCCGAAGAGCAGTTCTTC.

This clonotype was seen many times. The J gene is TRBJ1-4, the V gene TRBV7-6, with D unclear. V was cut by 2 bases and J by 8 bases, with 12 bases left in between. Looked up from germline, CDR1 is SGHVS and CDR2 is FNYEAQ. This CDR3 comprises 14 residues. The CDR3, as DNA: TGTGCCAGCAGCTTAACGGACTTGGACGAAAAACTGTTTTTT. Translating it yields CASSLTDLDEKLFF.

This clonotype has a single count. CDR3 amino acids: CATSAASGLQETQYF. The CDR3, as DNA: TGTGCCACCAGTGCGGCTAGCGGACTCCAAGAGACCCAGTACTTC. The V and J genes are TRBV24-1 and TRBJ2-5, with 7 nucleotides matching TRBD2. The length of the CDR3 is 15 residues. Germline V gene lookup returns CDR1 KGHDR and CDR2 SFDVKD. With 5 bases clipped from V and 1 base from J, the junction kept 6 bases outside the gene matches.

This clonotype occurred once. A much larger clone differs by one base, so this may be a read error. In this CDR3 the conserved last residue, phenylalanine or tryptophan, is missing, so a read error is likely. V usage is TRBV11-2 and J usage is TRBJ1-2, with D uncertain. Germline V gene data show CDR1 as SGHAT and CDR2 as FQNNGV. The CDR3 length is 13 residues. V was cut by 5 bases and J by 4 bases, with 11 bases left in between. The CDR3 sequence: CASSHSRGYGYTS. Here the CDR3 DNA reads TGTGCCAGCAGCCACAGTCGGGGCTATGGCTACACCTCC.

Concerning this clonotype itself: With a much larger clone just one base away, this may be a read error. The genes are TRBV7-3 and TRBJ2-2; D is perhaps TRBD2 (6 bases). This CDR3 is built from 11 residues. Germline V lookup: CDR1 SGHTA, CDR2 FQGTGA. In DNA form, the CDR3 reads TGTGCCAGCAGCTTAATCGGGGGGCTGTTTTTT. This codes for CASSLIGGLFF. The full variable domain, with the rest looked up from reference TRBV7-3 and TRBJ2-2, is GAGVSQTPSNKVTEKGKYVELRCDPISGHTALYWYRQSLGQGPEFLIYFQGTGAADDSGLPNDRFFAVRPEGSVSTLKIQRTERGDSAVYLCASSLIGGLFFGEGSRLTVL.

This clonotype has a count of ten or more. This chain joins TRBV7-9 and TRBJ2-7; the D is unclear. Germline CDR1 is SEHNR and CDR2 is FQNEAQ (reference sequence). Trimming removed 6 bases at V and 2 bases at J, with 8 bases between. The CDR3 is 12 residues long. The CDR3 DNA sequence: TGTGCCAGCAGTTTCGACACCTACGAGCAGTACTTC. Translated, it gives CASSFDTYEQYF.

The rearrangement links TRBV20-1 to TRBJ2-1; TRBD2 aligns across 8 bases. The V gene's germline CDR1 is DFQATT and CDR2 SNEGSKA (reference sequence). The V gene end was trimmed by 3 bases and the J gene end by 0 bases; junction bases not matched to a gene: 4. The CDR3 contains 15 residues. The CDR3 loop is CSASSGSLSYNEQFF. The CDR3 nucleotides read TGCAGTGCTAGCAGCGGGAGTCTCTCCTACAATGAGCAGTTCTTC.

This clonotype was recorded many times. The chain combines TRBV24-1 with TRBJ2-7; 8 nucleotides match TRBD1. V dropped 3 bases and J dropped 3; count of bases not matched to a gene: 3. The germline V gene has CDR1 KGHDR and CDR2 SFDVKD. The CDR3 runs 14 residues. DNA of the CDR3: TGTGCCACCAGTGATGAGGACAGGGACTACGAGCAGTACTTC. Translated, it gives CATSDEDRDYEQYF.

This clonotype was seen at least ten times. The genes are TRBV29-1 and TRBJ1-1; TRBD1 matches at 7 bases. The CDR3 has 11 residues. Losses at the gene ends were 7 bases for V and 5 bases for J; bases not matched to a gene: 4. In germline, CDR1 is SQVTM, CDR2 ANQGSEA. The CDR3, as DNA: TGCAGCGGGGGCAGGGGGACTGAAGCTTTCTTT. The encoded protein is CSGGRGTEAFF. The full variable domain, completed using reference TRBV29-1 and TRBJ1-1, is SAVISQKPSRDICQRGTSLTIQCQVDSQVTMMFWYRQQPGQSLTLIATANQGSEATYESGFVIDKFPISRPNLTFSTLTVSNMSPEDSSIYLCSGGRGTEAFFGQGTRLTVV.

Concerning this clonotype: One end of the junction varies from germline; a read error may be responsible. CDR3: CASSLGDRLSGSTIYF. The CDR3 DNA is TGTGCCAGCAGCTTGGGGGACAGGCTCTCTGGAAGCACCATATATTTT. This sequence joins TRBV7-9 and TRBJ1-3, with 8 bases identical to TRBD1. This CDR3 is built from 16 residues. Looked up from germline, CDR1 is SEHNR and CDR2 is FQNEAQ (reference sequence). Complete variable domain (other parts from reference TRBV7-9 and TRBJ1-3): DTGVSQNPRHKITKRGQNVTFRCDPISEHNRLYWYRQTLGQGPEFLTYFQNEAQLEKSRLLSDRFSAERPKGSFSTLEIQRTEQGDSAMYLCASSLGDRLSGSTIYFGEGSWLTVV.

This chain links TRBV7-3 with TRBJ1-4, with 8 bases matching TRBD1. The ends lost 4 bases at V and 8 bases at J; junction bases unmatched: 6. Germline V gene sequence: CDR1 SGHTA, CDR2 FQGTGA. The CDR3 length is 14 residues. The CDR3 protein is CASSWTGINEKLFF. The CDR3 bases are TGTGCCAGCAGCTGGACAGGGATCAACGAAAAACTGTTTTTT.

This clonotype was recorded a few times. The gene calls are TRBV27 and TRBJ2-7; a possible D gene is TRBD1 (6 bases). This CDR3 region has 11 residues. V lost 5 bases, J lost 7 bases, and 9 bases lay in between. Germline-derived CDR1 and CDR2 are MNHEY and SMNVEV (reference sequence). CDR3 nucleotides: TGTGCCAGCAGTACCGGGACAGAGCAGTACTTC. This encodes CASSTGTEQYF.

This clonotype turned up a few times. The chain uses TRBV7-3 and TRBJ2-5, with D tentatively TRBD2 (5 bases). Germline lookup yields CDR1 SGHTA and CDR2 FQGTGA. The CDR3 runs 13 residues. V shed 1 base and J shed 7 bases, with 10 bases lying between them. CDR3 nucleotides: TGTGCCAGCAGCTTAAACGGGGAAGGGACCCAGTACTTC. This translates into CASSLNGEGTQYF.

This clonotype has ten or more counts. This rearrangement joins TRBV5-6 to TRBJ1-1, with D perhaps TRBD1 (6 bases). V was pared by 5 bases and J by 1 base, with 15 bases between. This CDR3 is built from 15 residues. CDR1 SGHDT and CDR2 YYEEEE come from the germline V gene. CDR3 coding DNA: TGTGCCAGCAGGCCTTACAGGGAATCGAACACTGAAGCTTTCTTT. Its translation: CASRPYRESNTEAFF. Full variable domain (remainder filled in from reference TRBV5-6 and TRBJ1-1): DAGVTQSPTHLIKTRGQQVTLRCSPKSGHDTVSWYQQALGQGPQFIFQYYEEEERQRGNFPDRFSGHQFPNYSSELNVNALLLGDSALYLCASRPYRESNTEAFFGQGTRLTVV.

The genes are TRBV6-1 and TRBJ2-7; possibly TRBD1 for D (7 bases). The CDR3 consists of 13 residues. Deletions cut 11 bases from V and 0 bases from J, with 14 bases between. Germline CDR1 reads MNHNS; CDR2 reads SASEGT. For the CDR3, the DNA is TGTGCCTGCGGGGACAGCCTCTCCTACGAGCAGTACTTC. It is translated as CACGDSLSYEQYF.

This clonotype has ten or more counts. V gene TRBV7-8 combines with J gene TRBJ1-1; 10 nucleotides line up with TRBD1. CDR3 length: 18 amino acids. V dropped 1 base and J dropped 1; count of bases not matched to a gene: 9. Germline assignment: CDR1 SGHVS and CDR2 FQNEAQ. The CDR3 loop is CASSLGFRDRGWNTEAFF. CDR3 bases: TGTGCCAGCAGCTTAGGATTCCGGGACAGGGGCTGGAACACTGAAGCTTTCTTT.

The chain recombines TRBV7-9 with TRBJ2-2; TRBD2 agrees at 11 bases. V shed 5 bases and J 4 bases; nucleotides not matched to a gene: 3. Germline CDR1 SEHNR, CDR2 FQNEAQ (reference sequence). The CDR3 is 15 residues long. The CDR3 is CASSHGLAGTGELFF. In DNA, the CDR3 is TGTGCCAGCAGCCACGGACTAGCGGGCACCGGGGAGCTGTTTTTT.